The 17 T cell receptor beta chains below were found in one sample sequenced in a study of ipilimumab plus nivolumab after autologous stem cell transplantation. The repertoire was sequenced with immunoSEQ multiplex PCR; TCRdb's copy has only in-frame clones and lacks some. The sample lists almost 15,000 clones; under 85% were seen once. The specimen comprised PBMCs, sampled in a trial of ipilimumab plus nivolumab as post-transplant consolidation. The origin of the receptors is a male donor with primary mediastinal lymphoma.

The chain employs TRBV6-6 and TRBJ2-3, with TRBD2 matching over 7 bases. Per the germline V gene, CDR1 is MNHNY and CDR2 is SVGAGI (reference sequence). V gave up 6 bases and J gave up 1 base; unmatched junction bases: 4. The CDR3 is 14 amino acids. CDR3 in amino acids: CASRHTSGTDTQYF. The DNA of the CDR3 is TGTGCCAGCAGACACACTAGCGGCACAGATACGCAGTATTTT.

The chain employs TRBV9 and TRBJ1-3; TRBD1 is a possible D gene (5 bases). The length of the CDR3 is 13 residues. Germline values: CDR1 SGDLS, CDR2 YYNGEE. V was trimmed by 0 bases and J by 7 bases, leaving 8 bases between them. The CDR3 bases are TGTGCCAGCAGCGTAGAAGGGGTGAACACCATATATTTT. Translating gives CASSVEGVNTIYF.

This clone was picked up a small number of times. This chain uses TRBV28 with TRBJ2-2; no clear D gene. In germline, CDR1 is MDHEN, CDR2 SYDVKM. The CDR3 has 12 amino acids. V was cut by 5 bases and J by 6 bases, with 7 bases left in between. The CDR3 region is CASSPLAGELFF. Here the CDR3 DNA reads TGTGCCAGCAGTCCTTTGGCCGGGGAGCTGTTTTTT.

V is TRBV5-5 and J is TRBJ1-2; weak D call: TRBD1 (5 bases). Trimming stripped 0 bases from V and 1 base from J, with 16 bases between. Germline-derived CDR1 and CDR2 are SGHKS and YYEKEE (reference sequence). This CDR3 contains 17 residues. CDR3 in DNA: TGTGCCAGCAGCTTGGAGTCAGGGAGAACGTTTAACTATGGCTACACCTTC. Protein: CASSLESGRTFNYGYTF. The whole variable domain, filled in from reference TRBV5-5 and TRBJ1-2, reads DAGVTQSPTHLIKTRGQQVTLRCSPISGHKSVSWYQQVLGQGPQFIFQYYEKEERGRGNFPDRFSARQFPNYSSELNVNALLLGDSALYLCASSLESGRTFNYGYTFGSGTRLTVV.

This clone has only a few counts. The chain couples TRBV5-1 to TRBJ2-3; TRBD2 matches at 10 bases. CDR3 length: 16 residues. Trimming took 2 bases from V and 0 from J; bases not matched to a gene: 3. CDR1 is SGHRS, CDR2 YFSETQ, per germline. The CDR3 reads CASSFPSGGSTDTQYF. In DNA form, the CDR3 reads TGCGCCAGCAGCTTTCCTAGCGGGGGTAGCACAGATACGCAGTATTTT.

The chain carries TRBV5-5 and TRBJ1-2, with TRBD1 matching 11 bases. This CDR3 contains 15 residues. The ends lost 0 bases at V and 3 bases at J; junction bases unmatched: 1. CDR1 is SGHKS, CDR2 YYEKEE, per germline (reference sequence). The CDR3 coding sequence is TGTGCCAGCAGCTTGGAGGGACAGGGGGACTATGGCTACACCTTC. Protein sequence: CASSLEGQGDYGYTF.

The V gene is TRBV7-3, the J gene TRBJ1-2, with 10 bases aligning to TRBD1. The germline V gene has CDR1 SGHTA and CDR2 FQGTGA. CDR3 length equals 16 residues. V lost 5 bases, J lost 2 bases, and 8 bases stayed unmatched. In DNA, the CDR3 is TGTGCCAGCAGCCCGGTGACAGGGGGCGGAAACTATGGCTACACCTTC. This translates into CASSPVTGGGNYGYTF.

The chain couples TRBV7-9 to TRBJ2-5; D gene unclear. Germline V gene lookup returns CDR1 SEHNR and CDR2 FQNEAQ (reference sequence). The germline V and J ends were trimmed by 5 bases and 7 bases, with 14 bases remaining between them. The CDR3 sequence is 13 residues long. As DNA, the CDR3 is TGTGCCAGCAGCCTAGACCAGATGGGGACCCAGTACTTC. Translation: CASSLDQMGTQYF.

A few counts support this clone. The chain has TRBV9 and TRBJ2-7; D perhaps matches TRBD1 (6 bases). Germline lookup yields CDR1 SGDLS and CDR2 YYNGEE. V shed 0 bases and J shed 5 bases, with 15 bases lying between them. The CDR3 runs 15 residues. As DNA, the CDR3 is TGTGCCAGCAGCGTAGGTAGTATTTCAGGGGACGAGCAGTACTTC. This sequence encodes CASSVGSISGDEQYF.

The CDR3: CASSKEGGSTDEQFF. As DNA, the CDR3 is TGTGCCAGCAGCAAAGAGGGCGGGAGTACGGATGAGCAGTTCTTC. The chain is built from TRBV21-1 and TRBJ2-1; the D segment call TRBD2 is taken from the table without a DNA check. TRBV21-1 represents a pseudogene. This CDR3 comprises 15 residues.

This chain joins TRBV5-1 and TRBJ1-1; D remains unclear. The germline V gene encodes CDR1 SGHRS and CDR2 YFSETQ. The CDR3 extends over 13 amino acids. V lost 7 bases to trimming and J lost 0 bases, with 10 bases between them. The CDR3 here is CASSLSLNTEAFF. CDR3 coding DNA: TGCGCCAGCTCACTGAGTTTGAACACTGAAGCTTTCTTT.

The CDR3 sequence is CASSLDWDNSPLHF. The CDR3 coding sequence is TGTGCCAGCAGCTTGGATTGGGATAATTCACCCCTCCACTTT. The chain joins TRBV5-4 to TRBJ1-6; no definite D call. In germline, CDR1 is SGHNT, CDR2 YYREEE (reference sequence). This CDR3 comprises 14 residues. The ends were cut back, 0 bases at V and 5 bases at J, with 6 bases in the middle.

The V call is TRBV5-4, the J call TRBJ2-2; D not resolved. Germline V gene data show CDR1 as SGHNT and CDR2 as YYREEE (reference sequence). The CDR3 runs to 16 residues. The V end lost 5 bases, the J end lost 4 bases, and 18 bases lay between the germline ends. The CDR3 DNA reads as TGTGCCAGCAGTCGATCCTCCCTAAAACTCACCGGGGAGCTGTTTTTT. Residues: CASSRSSLKLTGELFF. Full variable domain (missing parts from reference TRBV5-4 and TRBJ2-2): ETGVTQSPTHLIKTRGQQVTLRCSSQSGHNTVSWYQQALGQGPQFIFQYYREEENGRGNFPPRFSGLQFPNYSSELNVNALELDDSALYLCASSRSSLKLTGELFFGEGSRLTVL.

This clone showed up just once. The J gene is TRBJ2-1, the V gene TRBV14; the match to TRBD2 covers 11 bases. CDR3 length equals 18 residues. The V and J ends lost 1 base and 0 bases, in that order; junction bases with no gene match: 5. Germline loops: CDR1 SGHDN, CDR2 FVKESK. The CDR3 loop reads CASSQGLAGRSSYNEQFF. CDR3 sequence (DNA): TGTGCCAGCAGCCAAGGACTAGCGGGACGTAGCTCCTACAATGAGCAGTTCTTC.

The chain carries TRBV6-1 and TRBJ2-2; D is unresolved. The CDR3 extends over 14 amino acids. CDR1 and CDR2 (germline): MNHNS, SASEGT. V was shortened by 1 base and J by 5 bases, with 8 bases between the two germline ends. The chain's CDR3 is CASSEVWVTGELFF. For the CDR3, the DNA is TGTGCCAGCAGTGAAGTATGGGTTACCGGGGAGCTGTTTTTT.

The chain employs TRBV5-1 and TRBJ1-4, with D unclear. This CDR3 region has 15 residues. Trimming left V 1 base short and J 4 bases short, with 11 bases between. CDR1 is SGHRS and CDR2 is YFSETQ in the germline V gene. The CDR3 DNA reads TGCGCCAGCAGCTTGAATGGGCAGGTTAATGAAAAACTGTTTTTT. Amino acids: CASSLNGQVNEKLFF.

The genes are TRBV27 and TRBJ2-1, with TRBD1 matching 8 bases. V lost 7 bases to trimming and J lost 9 bases; unmatched junction nucleotides: 20. The CDR3 is made up of 17 amino acids. Germline CDR1 MNHEY, CDR2 SMNVEV (reference sequence). This CDR3 reads CASNPGDVTGAGVEQFF. In nucleotides, the CDR3 is TGTGCCAGCAACCCAGGGGACGTGACAGGGGCCGGCGTTGAGCAGTTCTTC.